This T cell receptor (beta chain) originates from a study of human T cells and chemical hapten exposure. Study details: Diphenylcyclopropenone doses were given weekly to the scalps of patients across the approximately 24-week study.

In TCRdb, the RACE reads were re-called with MiXCR into one record per CDR3 protein. The sample yields fewer than 95,000 distinct CDR3 sequences, roughly a tenth seen once. The time point denotes: patch test 1, 2 weeks after DPC sensitization. Described treatment: therapeutic diphenylcyclopropenone sensitization with weekly scalp DPC. This clonotype was seen ten or more times. Its antigen is unknown. Broader study findings: DPC sensitization left the count of TCRs above 1 in 1000 unchanged.

There are 14 residues in the CDR3. Germline V gives CDR1 SGHRS, CDR2 YFSETQ. The germline V and J ends were trimmed by 4 bases and 9 bases, with 17 bases remaining between them. This sequence originates from a middle-aged man with alopecia areata. Some clones in this sample may be carry-over from other donors' samples. The rearrangement joins TRBV5-1 to TRBJ2-1, with D possibly matching TRBD1 (6 bases). Specimen: whole blood, collected in connection with sensitization to the hapten diphenylcyclopropenone (DPC). CDR3 DNA sequence: TGCGCCAGCAGCCACGAGCTTGGGGACATTGAGCAGTTCTTC. Translation: CASSHELGDIEQFF.